Each of the 32 T cell receptor beta chains below was sequenced from the same sample in a study of shared clonotypes between healthy human individuals. CD45RO-negative, CCR7-selected cells formed the naive CD8 fraction, which excluded terminally differentiated effector memory CD45RA+ cells. Method: immunoSEQ multiplex PCR; TCRdb's copy keeps in-frame clones and lacks some. The sample contains 1.5 million to 2.5 million clones, over 85% of which appear only once. The sequenced material came from naive CD8+ T cells sorted from blood. These receptors came from a man younger than 35 in good health.

This clone was seen once. Other DNA sequences from this sample encode an identical CDR3 as well. This chain links TRBV19 with TRBJ2-7; 9 bases match TRBD2. This CDR3 has 13 amino acids. Germline CDR1 is LNHDA and CDR2 is SQIVND (reference sequence). V gave up 3 bases and J gave up 4 bases; unmatched junction bases: 1. The DNA for the CDR3 is TGTGCCAGTAGTATGGGACTAGCATACGAGCAGTACTTC. As protein: CASSMGLAYEQYF.

The table lists this clone with a count of one. The chain uses TRBV11-2 and TRBJ2-7; D is ambiguous. The germline gives CDR1 SGHAT, CDR2 FQNNGV. This CDR3 has 13 amino acids. V was shortened by 4 bases and J by 1 base, with 8 bases between the two germline ends. CDR3 sequence (DNA): TGTGCCAGCAGCTCTCACGAATCCTACGAGCAGTACTTC. This sequence encodes CASSSHESYEQYF.

The rearrangement joins TRBV4-1 to TRBJ2-1; 7 bases align to TRBD1. The CDR3 is made up of 16 amino acids. Per germline, CDR1 MGHRA and CDR2 YSYEKL. V trimming: 3 bases; J trimming: 1 base; junction bases outside the gene matches: 6. The CDR3 DNA sequence: TGCGCCAGCAGCCATAGGACAGGAGCTTCCTACAATGAGCAGTTCTTC. This sequence encodes CASSHRTGASYNEQFF.

V is TRBV2 and J is TRBJ2-7; 7 positions agree with TRBD2. The CDR3 covers 15 residues. V shed 2 bases and J 3 bases; nucleotides not matched to a gene: 7. In germline, CDR1 is SNHLY, CDR2 FYNNEI. CDR3 loop: CASSETGTTDYEQYF. The CDR3 DNA sequence: TGTGCCAGCAGTGAAACCGGGACTACAGACTACGAGCAGTACTTC.

Only one count was recorded for this clone. The chain links TRBV6-1 to TRBJ1-1, with a weak D call TRBD1 (5 bases). The length of the CDR3 is 16 residues. In germline, CDR1 is MNHNS, CDR2 SASEGT. V was pared by 0 bases and J by 5 bases, with 16 bases between. CDR3 bases: TGTGCCAGCAGTGAAGCGCTTCGAAAGGGGTATACTGAAGCTTTCTTT. Amino acid sequence: CASSEALRKGYTEAFF.

A word on this clone: Other DNA sequences within the sample encode an identical CDR3. This chain uses TRBV6-5 with TRBJ2-2, with D possibly matching TRBD1 (6 bases). Trimming stripped 5 bases from V and 0 bases from J, with 10 bases between. Per the germline V gene, CDR1 is MNHEY and CDR2 is SVGAGI. This CDR3 region has 15 residues. Here the CDR3 reads CASSPGDPNTGELFF. In DNA form, the CDR3 reads TGTGCCAGCAGTCCAGGGGACCCGAACACCGGGGAGCTGTTTTTT.

This clone has a single count. This chain links TRBV25-1 with TRBJ2-7; D is ambiguous. V lost 9 bases, J lost 6 bases, and 21 bases lay in between. The CDR3 runs 14 residues. Germline CDR1 reads MGHDK; CDR2 reads SYGVNS. The CDR3 bases are TGTGCCAGAAATCCCCCGGATCGGTACGGCGAGCAGTACTTC. It is translated as CARNPPDRYGEQYF.

This clone has just one count. A read error may be the cause here, since a much bigger clone is one base away. The chain is built from TRBV5-8 and TRBJ2-1, with D hard to call. CDR3 length: 12 residues. The ends were cut back, 4 bases at V and 3 bases at J, with 5 bases in the middle. Per germline, CDR1 SGHTS and CDR2 YDEGEE. The DNA for the CDR3 is TGTGCCAGCAGCCCCCTCTACAATGAGCAGTTCTTC. Translation gives CASSPLYNEQFF.

This chain links TRBV4-2 with TRBJ1-2; D is undetermined. CDR3 length: 11 residues. Trimming stripped 5 bases from V and 4 bases from J, with 5 bases between. Germline-derived CDR1 and CDR2 are LGHNA and YNFKEQ. The CDR3 sequence: CASSDSYGYTF. The CDR3 coding sequence is TGTGCCAGCAGCGACTCCTATGGCTACACCTTC.

The V gene is TRBV21-1, the J gene TRBJ1-5. TRBV21-1 is listed as a pseudogene. This CDR3 spans 14 amino acids. CDR3 sequence reads: CASSKGISNQPQHF. CDR3 DNA: TGTGCCAGCAGCAAAGGCATTAGCAATCAGCCCCAGCATTTT.

The chain combines TRBV29-1 with TRBJ2-7, with TRBD1 as a possible D gene (6 bases). The germline V and J ends were trimmed by 4 bases and 2 bases, with 9 bases remaining between them. This CDR3 region has 12 residues. The V gene's germline CDR1 is SQVTM and CDR2 ANQGSEA. The CDR3 loop reads CSVGTAAYEQYF. In DNA form, the CDR3 reads TGCAGCGTTGGGACAGCAGCCTACGAGCAGTACTTC.

On this clone itself: The junction does not match germline at one end; this may be a read error. Other DNA sequences from this sample encode an identical CDR3 as well. The chain recombines TRBV19 with TRBJ2-5; D is possibly TRBD1 or TRBD2 (6 bases each). Germline lookup yields CDR1 LNHDA and CDR2 SQIVND (reference sequence). The CDR3 length is 12 residues. The CDR3 protein is CASRGVQETQYF. The CDR3 DNA reads TGTGCTAGTAGGGGGGTCCAAGAGACCCAGTACTTC.

The chain carries TRBV5-4 and TRBJ2-1, with D perhaps matching TRBD2 (5 bases). Germline V gene data show CDR1 as SGHNT and CDR2 as YYREEE (reference sequence). CDR3 size: 16 residues. V was shortened by 1 base and J by 1 base, with 12 bases between the two germline ends. The CDR3 region is CASSLRDQPSYNEQFF. CDR3 DNA: TGTGCCAGCAGCTTGCGGGATCAACCATCCTACAATGAGCAGTTCTTC.

The chain combines TRBV12-5 with TRBJ1-5; D gene uncertain. This CDR3 contains 13 residues. From germline, CDR1 is LGHNT and CDR2 FRNRAP. The ends were cut back, 5 bases at V and 9 bases at J, with 14 bases in the middle. CDR3 sequence: CASGTDAGMPQHF. CDR3 DNA: TGTGCTAGTGGTACGGACGCTGGAATGCCCCAGCATTTT.

This chain connects TRBV7-6 to TRBJ2-7; weak D call: TRBD2 (5 bases). V lost 2 bases and J lost 4, with 15 bases in between. The CDR3 covers 15 residues. The germline V gene has CDR1 SGHVS and CDR2 FNYEAQ. The chain's CDR3 is CASSLLGLGSYEQYF. CDR3 nucleotides: TGTGCCAGCAGCTTACTTGGGCTGGGGAGTTACGAGCAGTACTTC.

The rearrangement links TRBV29-1 to TRBJ2-4; no clear D gene. The CDR3 sequence is 13 residues long. Germline CDR1 reads SQVTM; CDR2 reads ANQGSEA. The V gene lost 4 bases and the J gene lost 5 bases, with 12 bases spanning the gap. The CDR3 DNA sequence: TGCAGCGTTGGCCCTGGGCCAGAAAACATTCAGTACTTC. Translated, it gives CSVGPGPENIQYF. Using reference TRBV29-1 and TRBJ2-4 for the parts outside the CDR3, the full variable domain is SAVISQKPSRDICQRGTSLTIQCQVDSQVTMMFWYRQQPGQSLTLIATANQGSEATYESGFVIDKFPISRPNLTFSTLTVSNMSPEDSSIYLCSVGPGPENIQYFGAGTRLSVL.

V gene TRBV6-1 combines with J gene TRBJ2-2; tentative D call: TRBD1 (5 bases). From germline, CDR1 is MNHNS and CDR2 SASEGT. The CDR3 contains 13 residues. The V and J ends lost 3 bases and 8 bases respectively, with 10 bases between them. CDR3: CASSDIGVGELFF. In DNA, the CDR3 is TGTGCCAGCAGTGATATAGGGGTAGGGGAGCTGTTTTTT.

This clone was picked up one time. This chain links TRBV6-1 with TRBJ1-1; D is unresolved. Trimming removed 6 bases from V and 6 bases from J, with 14 bases in between. CDR3 length equals 13 residues. Per the germline V gene, CDR1 is MNHNS and CDR2 is SASEGT. The CDR3 protein is CASSQWGGSEAFF. DNA for the CDR3: TGTGCCAGCAGCCAATGGGGAGGTTCTGAAGCTTTCTTT.

The rearrangement links TRBV28 to TRBJ2-5, with D tentatively TRBD1 or TRBD2 (5 bases each). The V gene lost 3 bases and the J gene lost 1 base, with 9 bases spanning the gap. Germline CDR1 is MDHEN and CDR2 is SYDVKM. CDR3 length: 14 residues. The DNA of the CDR3 is TGTGCCAGCAGTTTGGGGGTTCCCCAAGAGACCCAGTACTTC. Amino acids: CASSLGVPQETQYF. Based on the CDR3 plus reference TRBV28 and TRBJ2-5, the full variable domain is DVKVTQSSRYLVKRTGEKVFLECVQDMDHENMFWYRQDPGLGLRLIYFSYDVKMKEKGDIPEGYSVSREKKERFSLILESASTNQTSMYLCASSLGVPQETQYFGPGTRLLVL.

This chain connects TRBV4-1 to TRBJ1-3; D gene unclear. With 6 bases removed from V and 0 bases from J, the gap between germline ends came to 12 bases. CDR3 length: 15 amino acids. CDR1 and CDR2 from the germline V gene are MGHRA and YSYEKL. CDR3 protein: CASSVEGASGNTIYF. The CDR3, as DNA: TGCGCCAGCAGTGTCGAAGGAGCCTCTGGAAACACCATATATTTT.

Of note for this clone: The identical CDR3 is also encoded by other nucleotide sequences in the sample. The genes are TRBV7-9 and TRBJ2-7, with a tentative D call TRBD1 (5 bases). The CDR3 covers 14 residues. Germline CDR1 reads SEHNR; CDR2 reads FQNEAQ (reference sequence). V lost 4 bases and J 2 bases, leaving 12 bases between the germline ends. CDR3 in DNA: TGTGCCAGCAGCTCAGGGCAGGCCCCCTACGAGCAGTACTTC. Protein product: CASSSGQAPYEQYF.

This rearrangement joins TRBV2 to TRBJ1-6; the D gene is possibly TRBD1 (5 bases). V shed 4 bases and J shed 7 bases, with 11 bases lying between them. The CDR3 sequence is 14 residues long. Germline V lookup: CDR1 SNHLY, CDR2 FYNNEI. The CDR3 protein is CASSGRGGNSPLHF. The CDR3 region has the DNA TGTGCCAGCAGTGGGAGGGGTGGGAATTCACCCCTCCACTTT.

This chain joins TRBV9 and TRBJ2-3; 7 positions match TRBD2. The CDR3 loop spans 18 amino acids. Germline values: CDR1 SGDLS, CDR2 YYNGEE. J was trimmed by 2 bases and V by 3 bases; bases with no gene match: 15. The CDR3 is CASSGSGGGAGVTDTQYF. The CDR3, as DNA: TGTGCCAGCAGCGGCTCCGGAGGTGGGGCGGGAGTCACAGATACGCAGTATTTT.

Regarding this clone: Other DNA sequences in this sample translate to the same CDR3. The genes are TRBV5-6 and TRBJ1-1; TRBD1 might be the D (5 bases). The CDR3 sequence is 13 residues long. In germline, CDR1 is SGHDT, CDR2 YYEEEE. Trimming took 3 bases from V and 2 from J, leaving 8 bases between them. The CDR3 loop is CASSSGANTEAFF. DNA for the CDR3: TGTGCCAGCAGCTCCGGGGCAAACACTGAAGCTTTCTTT.

The chain couples TRBV4-1 to TRBJ2-7; D perhaps matches TRBD1 (6 bases). This CDR3 region has 14 residues. The V gene's germline CDR1 is MGHRA and CDR2 YSYEKL. V was trimmed by 4 bases and J by 3 bases, leaving 13 bases between them. The CDR3 reads CASSPDWTVYEQYF. The DNA of the CDR3 is TGCGCCAGCAGCCCAGACTGGACAGTCTACGAGCAGTACTTC.

This chain uses TRBV27 with TRBJ2-5, with TRBD1 matching 10 bases. Germline CDR1 and CDR2: MNHEY and SMNVEV (reference sequence). The ends lost 6 bases at V and 5 bases at J; junction bases unmatched: 6. The CDR3 has 14 residues. CDR3 nucleotide sequence: TGTGCCAGCAGCCTGGTGGGACAGGGGGAGACCCAGTACTTC. Its translation: CASSLVGQGETQYF.

V and J are TRBV6-5 and TRBJ2-7; 9 bases line up with TRBD1. V gave up 4 bases and J gave up 6 bases; unmatched junction bases: 4. Germline CDR1 and CDR2: MNHEY and SVGAGI. This CDR3 region has 13 residues. CDR3 in DNA: TGTGCCAGCAGTTCCGGGACAGGGTTCGAGCAGTACTTC. It specifies CASSSGTGFEQYF.

The rearrangement links TRBV27 to TRBJ2-1; TRBD2 aligns across 10 bases. The V gene end was trimmed by 6 bases and the J gene end by 6 bases; junction bases not matched to a gene: 8. The germline V gene encodes CDR1 MNHEY and CDR2 SMNVEV (reference sequence). This CDR3 comprises 15 residues. As DNA, the CDR3 is TGTGCCAGCAGGAGAGCGGGGGGGCCAGGCAATGAGCAGTTCTTC. This gives the protein CASRRAGGPGNEQFF.

In this sample, this clone turned up once. The rearrangement links TRBV9 to TRBJ2-3; 8 bases align to TRBD1. Germline V gene sequence: CDR1 SGDLS, CDR2 YYNGEE. This CDR3 comprises 16 residues. The J segment lost 1 base and the V segment lost 1 base, leaving 5 bases of the junction unmatched. This CDR3 reads CASSVFGGQGTDTQYF. CDR3 nucleotides: TGTGCCAGCAGCGTATTTGGGGGACAGGGCACAGATACGCAGTATTTT.

Only one count was recorded for this clone. The chain links TRBV6-6 to TRBJ1-1; possibly TRBD1 for D (5 bases). CDR1 is MNHNY, CDR2 SVGAGI, per germline (reference sequence). V gave up 6 bases and J gave up 7 bases, with 12 bases separating them. The CDR3 is 12 amino acids. The DNA for the CDR3 is TGTGCCAGCAGCCTGGGGGGGGTTGAAGCTTTCTTT. Protein product: CASSLGGVEAFF.

CDR3 region: CASSVSESYEQYF. DNA for the CDR3: TGTGCCAGCAGTGTCTCGGAGTCCTACGAGCAGTACTTC. This rearrangement joins TRBV6-6 to TRBJ2-7; no clear D gene. Between the trimmed V and J ends, which lost 5 bases and 1 base, there was a span of 9 bases. The CDR3 covers 13 residues. Germline-derived CDR1 and CDR2 are MNHNY and SVGAGI (reference sequence).

Only one count was recorded for this clone. The V call is TRBV5-4, the J call TRBJ2-1; 8 bases fit TRBD2. Unmatched junction bases numbered 6, after V lost 0 bases and J lost 7 bases. This CDR3 contains 15 residues. Germline lookup yields CDR1 SGHNT and CDR2 YYREEE (reference sequence). CDR3 sequence reads: CASSLVREGLNEQFF. The CDR3 DNA reads as TGTGCCAGCAGCTTGGTACGGGAGGGCCTGAATGAGCAGTTCTTC.